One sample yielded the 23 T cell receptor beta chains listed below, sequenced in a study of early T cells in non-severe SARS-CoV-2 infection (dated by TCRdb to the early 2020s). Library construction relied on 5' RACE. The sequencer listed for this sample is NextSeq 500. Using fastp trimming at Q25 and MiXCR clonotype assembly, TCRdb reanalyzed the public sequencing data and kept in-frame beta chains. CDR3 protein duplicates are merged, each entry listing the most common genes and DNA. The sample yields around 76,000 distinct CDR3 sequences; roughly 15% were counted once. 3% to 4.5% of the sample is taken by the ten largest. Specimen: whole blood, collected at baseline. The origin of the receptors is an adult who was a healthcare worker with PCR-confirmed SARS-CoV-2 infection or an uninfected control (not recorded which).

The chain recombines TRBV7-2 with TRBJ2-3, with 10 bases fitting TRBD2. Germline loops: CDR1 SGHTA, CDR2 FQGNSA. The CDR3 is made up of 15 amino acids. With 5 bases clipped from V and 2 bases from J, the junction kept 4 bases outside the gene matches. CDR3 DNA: TGTGCCAGCAGCCGCCTAGCGGGGGCCACAGATACGCAGTATTTT. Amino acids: CASSRLAGATDTQYF.

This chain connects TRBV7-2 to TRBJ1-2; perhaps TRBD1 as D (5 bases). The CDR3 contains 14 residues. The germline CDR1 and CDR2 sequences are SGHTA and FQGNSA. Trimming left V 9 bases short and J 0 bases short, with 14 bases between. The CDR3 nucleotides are TGTGCCAGTGCCGGGGACGGTACTAACTATGGCTACACCTTC. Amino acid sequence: CASAGDGTNYGYTF.

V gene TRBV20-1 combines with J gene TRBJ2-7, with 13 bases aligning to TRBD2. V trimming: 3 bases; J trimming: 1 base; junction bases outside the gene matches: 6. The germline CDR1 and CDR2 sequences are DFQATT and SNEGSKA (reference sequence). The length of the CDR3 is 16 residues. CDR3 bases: TGCAGTGCTAGCGGAGGACTAGCGGGAGATTCCTACGAGCAGTACTTC. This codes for CSASGGLAGDSYEQYF.

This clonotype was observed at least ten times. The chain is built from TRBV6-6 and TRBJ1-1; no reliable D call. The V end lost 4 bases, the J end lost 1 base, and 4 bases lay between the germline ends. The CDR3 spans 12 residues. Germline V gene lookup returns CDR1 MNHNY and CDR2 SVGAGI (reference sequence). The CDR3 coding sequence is TGTGCCAGCAGTTGGGGGAACACTGAAGCTTTCTTT. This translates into CASSWGNTEAFF.

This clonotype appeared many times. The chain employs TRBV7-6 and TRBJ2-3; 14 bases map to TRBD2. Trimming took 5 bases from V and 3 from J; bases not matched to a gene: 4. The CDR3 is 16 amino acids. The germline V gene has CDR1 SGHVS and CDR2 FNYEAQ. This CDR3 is CASSAGLAGGTDTQYF. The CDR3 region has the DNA TGTGCCAGCAGCGCAGGACTAGCGGGAGGAACAGATACGCAGTATTTT.

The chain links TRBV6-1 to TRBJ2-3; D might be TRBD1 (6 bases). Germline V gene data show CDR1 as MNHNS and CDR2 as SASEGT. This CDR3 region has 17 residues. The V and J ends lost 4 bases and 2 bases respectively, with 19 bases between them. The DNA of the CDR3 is TGTGCCAGCAGTGTCGTCAGAGGGGGAGCCTCCACAGATACGCAGTATTTT. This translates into CASSVVRGGASTDTQYF.

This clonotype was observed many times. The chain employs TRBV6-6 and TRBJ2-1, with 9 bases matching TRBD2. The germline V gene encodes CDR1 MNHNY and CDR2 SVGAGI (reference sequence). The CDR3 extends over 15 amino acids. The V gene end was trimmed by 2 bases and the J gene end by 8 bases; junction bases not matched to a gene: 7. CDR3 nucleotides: TGTGCCAGCAGTTACCCTAGCGGGACCCTCGATGAGCAGTTCTTC. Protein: CASSYPSGTLDEQFF.

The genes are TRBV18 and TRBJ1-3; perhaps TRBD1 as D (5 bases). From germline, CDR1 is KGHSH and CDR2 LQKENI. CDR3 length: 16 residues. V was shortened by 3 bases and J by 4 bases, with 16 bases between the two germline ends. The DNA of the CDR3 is TGTGCCAGCTCACCCGGAGGGAAGGGACCCGGAAACACCATATATTTT. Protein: CASSPGGKGPGNTIYF.

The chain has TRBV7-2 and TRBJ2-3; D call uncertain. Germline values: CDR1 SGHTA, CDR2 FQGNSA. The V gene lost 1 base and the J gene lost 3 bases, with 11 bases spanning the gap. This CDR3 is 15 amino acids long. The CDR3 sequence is CASSLVPVVTDTQYF. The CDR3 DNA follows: TGTGCCAGCAGCTTAGTTCCGGTCGTAACAGATACGCAGTATTTT.

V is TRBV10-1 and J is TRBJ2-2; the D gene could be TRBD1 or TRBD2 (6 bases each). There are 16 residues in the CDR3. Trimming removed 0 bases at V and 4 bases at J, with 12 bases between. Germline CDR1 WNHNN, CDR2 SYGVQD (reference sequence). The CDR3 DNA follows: TGCGCCAGCAGTGAGTCGAACCCGGGGGCCACCGGGGAGCTGTTTTTT. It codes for CASSESNPGATGELFF.

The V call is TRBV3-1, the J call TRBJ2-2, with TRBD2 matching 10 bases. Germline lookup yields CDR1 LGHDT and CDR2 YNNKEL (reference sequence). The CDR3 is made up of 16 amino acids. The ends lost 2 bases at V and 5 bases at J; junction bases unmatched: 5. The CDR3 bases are TGTGCCAGCAGCCAATACCTAGCGGGGGTAACCGGGGAGCTGTTTTTT. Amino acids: CASSQYLAGVTGELFF.

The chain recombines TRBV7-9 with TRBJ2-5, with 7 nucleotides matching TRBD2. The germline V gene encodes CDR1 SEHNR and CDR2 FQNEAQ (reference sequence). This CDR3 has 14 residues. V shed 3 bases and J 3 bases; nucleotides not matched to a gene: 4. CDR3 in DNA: TGTGCCAGCAGCTTCAGGGCGGGAGAAGAGACCCAGTACTTC. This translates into CASSFRAGEETQYF.

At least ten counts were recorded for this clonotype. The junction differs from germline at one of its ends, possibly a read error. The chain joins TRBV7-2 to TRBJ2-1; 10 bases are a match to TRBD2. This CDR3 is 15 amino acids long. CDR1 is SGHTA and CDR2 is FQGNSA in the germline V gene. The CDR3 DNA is TGTGCCAGCAGTTCCAGCCCTTCGGCTAGCGGGAGTAGGATCTTC. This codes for CASSSSPSASGSRIF. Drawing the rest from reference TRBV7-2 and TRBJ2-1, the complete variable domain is GAGVSQSPSNKVTEKGKDVELRCDPISGHTALYWYRQSLGQGLEFLIYFQGNSAPDKSGLPSDRFSAERTGGSVSTLTIQRTQQEDSAVYLCASSSSPSASGSRIFGPGTRLTVL.

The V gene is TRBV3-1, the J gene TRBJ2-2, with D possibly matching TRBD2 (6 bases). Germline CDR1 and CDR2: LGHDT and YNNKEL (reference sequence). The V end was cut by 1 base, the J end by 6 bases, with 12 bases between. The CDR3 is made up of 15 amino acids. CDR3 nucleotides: TGTGCCAGCAGCCAAGCGGGAGTGGTCCCCGGGGAGCTGTTTTTT. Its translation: CASSQAGVVPGELFF.

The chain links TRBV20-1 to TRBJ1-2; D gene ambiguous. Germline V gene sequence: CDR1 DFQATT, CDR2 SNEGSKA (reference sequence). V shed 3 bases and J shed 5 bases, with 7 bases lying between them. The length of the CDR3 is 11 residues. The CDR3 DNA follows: TGCAGTGCTAGGGAAGGGTATGGCTACACCTTC. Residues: CSAREGYGYTF.

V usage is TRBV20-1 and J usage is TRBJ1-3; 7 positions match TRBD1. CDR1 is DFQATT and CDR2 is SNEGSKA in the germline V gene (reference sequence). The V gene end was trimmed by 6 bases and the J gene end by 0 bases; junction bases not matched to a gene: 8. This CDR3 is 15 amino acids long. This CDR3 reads CSAPGGASSGNTIYF. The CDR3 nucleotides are TGCAGTGCCCCAGGGGGGGCCAGCTCTGGAAACACCATATATTTT.

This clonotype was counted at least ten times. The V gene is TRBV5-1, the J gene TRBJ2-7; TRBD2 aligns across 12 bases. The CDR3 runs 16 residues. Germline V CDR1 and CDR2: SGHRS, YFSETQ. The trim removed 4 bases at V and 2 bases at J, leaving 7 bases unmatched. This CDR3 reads CASSPALAGGAYEQYF. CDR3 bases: TGCGCCAGCAGCCCCGCGCTAGCGGGAGGGGCCTACGAGCAGTACTTC.

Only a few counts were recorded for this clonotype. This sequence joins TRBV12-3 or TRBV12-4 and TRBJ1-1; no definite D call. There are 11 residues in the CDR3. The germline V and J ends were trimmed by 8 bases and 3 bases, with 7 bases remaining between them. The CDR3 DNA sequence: TGTGCCAGCCTGATAGACACTGAAGCTTTCTTT. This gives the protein CASLIDTEAFF.

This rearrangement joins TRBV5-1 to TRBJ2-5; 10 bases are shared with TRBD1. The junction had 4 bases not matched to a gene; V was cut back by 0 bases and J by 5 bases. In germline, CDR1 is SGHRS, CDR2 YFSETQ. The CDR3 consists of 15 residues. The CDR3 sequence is CASSLARQGAETQYF. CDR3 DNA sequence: TGCGCCAGCAGCTTGGCTAGACAGGGGGCTGAGACCCAGTACTTC.

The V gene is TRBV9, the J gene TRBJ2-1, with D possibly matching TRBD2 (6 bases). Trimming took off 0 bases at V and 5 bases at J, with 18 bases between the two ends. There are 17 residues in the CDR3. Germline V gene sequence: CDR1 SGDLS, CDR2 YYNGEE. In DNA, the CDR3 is TGTGCCAGCAGCGTAGCTACCTGGCGGGAATCTAACAATGAGCAGTTCTTC. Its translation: CASSVATWRESNNEQFF.

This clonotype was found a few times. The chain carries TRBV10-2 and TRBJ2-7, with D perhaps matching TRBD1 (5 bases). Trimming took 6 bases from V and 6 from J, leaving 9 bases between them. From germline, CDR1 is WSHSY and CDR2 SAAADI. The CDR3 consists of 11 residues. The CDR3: CASSPRGEQYF. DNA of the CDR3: TGCGCCAGCAGCCCTAGGGGCGAGCAGTACTTC.

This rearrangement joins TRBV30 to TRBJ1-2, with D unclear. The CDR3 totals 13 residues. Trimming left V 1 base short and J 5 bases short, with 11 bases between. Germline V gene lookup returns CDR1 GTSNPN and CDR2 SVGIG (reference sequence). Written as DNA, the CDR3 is TGTGCCTGGAGTGGAGGCAGCCATTATGGCTACACCTTC. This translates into CAWSGGSHYGYTF.

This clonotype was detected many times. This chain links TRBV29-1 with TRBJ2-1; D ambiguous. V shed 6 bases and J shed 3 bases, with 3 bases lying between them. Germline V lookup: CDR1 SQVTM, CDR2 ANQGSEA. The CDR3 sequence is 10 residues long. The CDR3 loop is CSVDYNEQFF. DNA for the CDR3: TGCAGCGTAGACTACAATGAGCAGTTCTTC.